The T cell receptor (beta chain) described here comes from a study of cytomegalovirus exposure and HLA in healthy donors (dated by TCRdb to the late 2010s). About the study as a whole: According to an earlier analysis of 550 to 700 of the donors, about 179 million T cells yielded some 110 million unique TCR beta sequences and about 300 Gb of sequence data. Around 300 gigabases of sequencing data and some 85 million unique TCR sequences were included in an early release covering around 650 HLA-typed donors. Among the roughly 390 genotyped donors, approximately 81% belonged to the genetic ancestry cluster associated with self-reported Caucasian donors. The study aimed to test whether cataloging public T cell receptors could reveal signatures of past pathogen exposure. The T cell repertoires of 550 to 850 subjects were profiled by immunosequencing and related to cytomegalovirus serostatus. Along with the approximately 600-subject first cohort, a separate validation cohort of over a hundred different subjects was used. To predict cytomegalovirus infection status, the study combined high-throughput TCR immunosequencing, statistical association of individual TCRs with disease status, and machine learning. A later analysis re-analyzed previously published TCR beta repertoires from approximately 670 donors and added high-resolution HLA genotyping to study TCR occurrence patterns. Rather than drawing on any new phenotypic data, the later analysis identified candidate immune exposures from TCR beta sequences and the way those sequences occurred across donors. In an earlier analysis of about 590 of the donors, high-throughput TCR beta sequencing was used to judge whether each TCR beta V gene segment behaved as functional or pseudogenic. Donor age, sex, ethnicity and CMV serostatus were compiled alongside the repertoire data. A later genetic analysis used genome-wide SNP genotypes for about 65% of the roughly 670 donors, treating that subset as a discovery cohort. All discovery cohort repertoires had been generated on a single sequencing platform. Both class I and class II loci were covered by HLA typing, at four-digit resolution. The number of donors typed differed by locus, with about 629-640 for A, B, C, DRB1 and DQB1, over 500 for DQA1, approximately 580 for DPA1, and roughly 450 for DPB1. Because of strong linkage in the cohort, roughly 5 DR-DQ haplotypes were treated as single units for association and clustering. On average, about 240,000 unique TCR beta nucleotide sequences were sequenced per donor among a few hundred genotyped donors of the cohort, with roughly 18% of those sequences being non-productive. Here is what the overall study found, with its caveats: For the cohort, immune exposure information was limited to CMV serostatus. Several of the top co-occurrence clusters appeared to be linked to parvovirus B19, influenza, CMV and Epstein-Barr virus, according to a later analysis. Some IMGT-functional V segments, including TRBV6-2 and TRBV6-3, could not be told apart with the 87-base-pair reads, so those segments were excluded. In a later analysis, HLA-associated TCR beta chains showed more clonal expansion and lower generation probabilities than non-associated chains that were equally common. A later analysis associated about 17,000 TCR beta sequences with specific HLA alleles at a false discovery rate of 0.05. In a later analysis, most CMV-associated TCR beta chains were found to appear HLA-restricted, with HLA associations seemingly driven largely by CMV exposure. The authors suggested that the approach could potentially be generalized to other disease states and immunological phenotypes. In an earlier analysis of about 600 of the donors, most TCR beta V segments appeared in productive rearrangements about 90% or about 30% of the time, broadly matching IMGT annotations. In vitro tests confirmed that a few of the cytomegalovirus-associated TCR beta chains recognize cytomegalovirus antigens. Linkage disequilibrium might explain the correlated functional status among segregating V segments, but an unknown experimental factor could not be ruled out. A further reported finding was that TCR beta sequences accurately predicted the HLA-A and HLA-B alleles for most subjects in the first cohort. The presence/absence analyses assumed that sequencing depth was roughly uniform across donors, and that assumption may not be true. A cluster of highly shared sequence variants was judged likely to be a technical artifact of the sequencing pipeline. When HLA alleles, especially DR and DQ, strongly co-occurred, TCR associations were difficult to assign to individual alleles. In a later analysis, TCR association rates were found to vary across HLA loci, with the most associated TCRs seen for DRB1 alleles and the fewest for HLA-C alleles. Most TCR sequences were observed very rarely across donors, whereas some public TCRs were present in many individuals. In both the original and validation cohorts, the classifier was reported to diagnose cytomegalovirus status with high specificity and sensitivity. Because counts were too low, some 17 rarely observed V segments, including chromosome 9 orphons, were excluded from the earlier analysis of a few hundred of the donors. An association between a missense DCLRE1C variant and V-gene and J-gene trimming of TCR beta chains was found in a later genetic analysis and replicated in an independent cohort. The study listed around 160 TCR beta chains as associated with cytomegalovirus. In a later genetic analysis, fewer N-insertions in productive TCRs were reported among donors in an Asian-associated ancestry cluster than the roughly 640-donor mean. This cohort had only TCR beta chains sequenced, and the lack of alpha or paired-chain data limited which features could be detected. Because some donors lacked HLA typing at each locus, the association tests relied only on the typed subset.

From the cysteine through the phenylalanine, the CDR3 covers 18 amino acids. Here the CDR3 DNA is all that survives: 54 bases in frame from base 1. The germline V gene encodes CDR1 SNHLY and CDR2 FYNNEI. V and J are truncated by 3 bases and 1 base respectively, leaving an intervening sequence of 22 bases. The protocol used for the library was the immunoSEQ multiplex PCR assay. For the multiplex PCR, a mixture combining 60 forward primers for TCR Vbeta segments and 13 reverse primers for TCR Jbeta segments was used. A multiplex PCR assay on genomic DNA amplified the CDR3 region of rearranged TCR beta genes. Amplified TCR beta libraries were sequenced as 87-base-pair reads on the Illumina HiSeq System. Per the original workflow: Across the 600 to 700 repertoires, a later analysis counted tens of millions of unique TCR beta chains, 9 million to 14 million of which were shared by at least two donors. Raw reads were error-corrected and collapsed into unique sequences with a nearest-neighbor algorithm that merged closely related sequences to remove PCR and sequencing errors. CDR3 sequences were aligned to IMGT reference sequences to assign V, D and J gene segments. For a sequence to be retained, at least a six-nucleotide match to both a V gene segment and a J gene segment was required. Rearrangements were called productive when the CDR3 lacked stop codons and stayed in frame with V and J; all others were non-productive. CDR3 was defined by IMGT convention, running from the second conserved V-encoded cysteine to the conserved J-encoded phenylalanine. Sequences without an unambiguous match to a single V gene segment were excluded from the earlier analysis of several hundred of the donors. In an earlier analysis of around 590 of the donors, a V segment was called functional when productive rearrangements were above 56.7%, and segregating when the standard deviation between donors exceeded 5%. A statistical classification framework was built to diagnose cytomegalovirus status from the catalog of TCR beta chain sequences. In a later analysis, V and J genes were assigned by comparing TCR nucleotide sequences against IMGT/GENE-DB human TR gene sequences. The TCRdist pipeline was used in a later analysis to assign CDR3 sequences and most-parsimonious VDJ recombination scenarios. A later analysis defined each TCR beta chain by its CDR3 amino acid sequence plus V-gene family, and excluded reads lacking a unique V-gene family. As a way to deal with suspected cross-contamination and a sequencing artifact, a later analysis dropped hundreds of nucleotide sequences that were highly shared and had low generation probability. For each public chain, a later analysis derived a clonal expansion index from normalized ranks of inferred template counts within each repertoire. In a later analysis, generation probabilities were computed with a VDJ recombination model fitted to out-of-frame rearrangements, and the resulting probabilities were checked against IGoR. In a later analysis, hypergeometric tests were used to score TCR-TCR, TCR-HLA and TCR-CMV co-occurrence, with a repertoire-size bias correction applied to TCR pairs. To estimate false discovery rates, a later analysis permuted the HLA or CMV assignments 20 times. A later analysis grouped co-occurring TCRs with DBSCAN, adding TCRdist sequence similarity when clustering within HLA-allele-positive subsets. For co-occurrence clustering, repertoires with fewer than 30,000 or more than 120,000 public chains were excluded, along with about five repertoires with anomalous nucleotide sharing. Imported from immuneACCESS, the table was reduced by TCRdb to in-frame sequences with V and J called. These copies leave out some clones; in studies compared against another copy, an unresolved V gene accounts for under half, and the cause of the remainder is not known. The V and J calls and clone size were taken over from that table, and D and trimming were inferred from the DNA. This sample is represented by about 93,000 clones; around four fifths of them were singletons. The top ten constitute around 6.7% of the sample.

Comment on this clone: Its cognate antigen has yet to be identified. The input lacks base qualities; no much larger clone sits a single base away.

The cohort was made up of roughly 670 healthy bone marrow donors. Cohort members were all nominally healthy when sampled, although unrecorded immune exposures were likely present. The donor was CMV seronegative and was included in the group of 352 seronegative cohort members. Every donor gave a peripheral blood sample, and the peripheral blood mononuclear cells from that sample were used for TCR beta sequencing. The Qiagen DNeasy Blood Extraction Kit was used to extract genomic DNA from the blood cell samples. Input material: PBMCs. The TCR was taken from a man in his thirties or forties in good health and CMV-seronegative. Recombination linked TRBV2 to TRBJ2-7, and possibly TRBD1, on 6 matching bases. The DNA sequence is TGTGCCAGCAGTGACAGGGGCAAACGAATACTGAGGTCCTACGAGCAGTACTTC. The resulting protein is CASSDRGKRILRSYEQYF.